This is a list of T cell receptor beta chains from one sample in a study of blood T cells in healthy people across ages. TCRdb itself ran the 5' RACE reads through MiXCR, one entry per CDR3 protein. The table has around 1,900,000 distinct CDR3 sequences, 30% to 40% seen once. Sequencing used blood. The receptor set was obtained from a human donor in good health. Both conserved end residues are part of each CDR3. D genes are given only for firm matches.

d_call j_call v_call cdr3_aa
TRBD1 TRBJ2-1 TRBV4-1 CASSQVQGDYNEQFF
TRBD1 TRBJ1-2 TRBV28 CASRPTRGQLDYGYTF
NA TRBJ2-1 TRBV9 CASSGQVGEQFF
NA TRBJ2-7 TRBV7-3 CASSLMGGSGEQYF
NA TRBJ2-7 TRBV15 CATSRDLGTGYEQYF
TRBD2 TRBJ2-1 TRBV2 CASSFQASGGLEQFF
NA TRBJ2-1 TRBV7-9 CASSLLNYEQFF
NA TRBJ2-4 TRBV7-9 CASSSNMRREQYF
NA TRBJ2-7 TRBV5-6 CASHGIGAPYEQYF
TRBD1 TRBJ2-7 TRBV27 CASSFTAGGNEQYF
TRBD1 TRBJ1-2 TRBV20-1 CSATNPTGFNTF
TRBD1 TRBJ1-2 TRBV12-3/TRBV12-4 CASSLGDRDGYGYTF
TRBD1 TRBJ2-7 TRBV7-2 CASRTGGTGGSYEQYF
NA TRBJ1-5 TRBV12-5 CASGSERGASNQPQHF
NA TRBJ1-5 TRBV2 CASSRTEVGNQPQHF
NA TRBJ2-4 TRBV6-2/TRBV6-3 CASSYVGEQYF
NA TRBJ1-5 TRBV9 CASSVWCRGRGKQPQHF
TRBD1 TRBJ1-6 TRBV7-6 CASSLDERTGGDSPLHF